The 32 T cell receptor beta chains below all came from one sample that was sequenced in a study of T-cell memory formation after mild COVID-19. Via MiXCR, TCRdb re-called the 5' RACE reads, giving one row per CDR3 protein. The sample lists about 340,000 distinct CDR3 sequences, around 21% occurring once. The sample consisted of PBMCs or a T cell subset sorted from them (not recorded which). These receptors were taken from an adult woman who had mild COVID-19 (a few samples of this study predate the infection). Cell type and time point are not known.

The chain has TRBV9 and TRBJ1-4; TRBD1 matches at 8 bases. Germline lookup yields CDR1 SGDLS and CDR2 YYNGEE. Unmatched junction bases numbered 5, after V lost 4 bases and J lost 3 bases. This CDR3 is 15 amino acids long. In DNA form, the CDR3 reads TGTGCCAGCAGCTCTCCAGGGGGCTCTAATGAAAAACTGTTTTTT. Encoded protein: CASSSPGGSNEKLFF.

In this sample, this clonotype turned up a few times. The rearrangement uses TRBV5-1 and TRBJ2-1, with D unresolved. This CDR3 contains 12 residues. V lost 0 bases and J 12 bases, leaving 10 bases between the germline ends. Per the germline V gene, CDR1 is SGHRS and CDR2 is YFSETQ. The CDR3 is CASSLEGSLQFF. CDR3 sequence (DNA): TGCGCCAGCAGCTTGGAGGGCAGCCTGCAGTTCTTC.

This clonotype turned up a few times. The chain employs TRBV19 and TRBJ1-1, with 8 nucleotides matching TRBD1. The CDR3 runs to 16 residues. CDR1 and CDR2 from the germline V gene are LNHDA and SQIVND (reference sequence). The V segment lost 1 base and the J segment 3 bases; nucleotides outside the gene matches: 7. CDR3 nucleotide sequence: TGTGCCAGTAGTATAGCCCTGACAGGGGCTGACACTGAAGCTTTCTTT. As protein: CASSIALTGADTEAFF.

The chain carries TRBV27 and TRBJ2-1; 9 nucleotides align to TRBD2. Per the germline V gene, CDR1 is MNHEY and CDR2 is SMNVEV (reference sequence). The J segment lost 3 bases and the V segment lost 5 bases, leaving 8 bases of the junction unmatched. The CDR3 is 16 amino acids. The CDR3 coding sequence is TGTGCCAGCAGTATGCTGCTAGCGGGAAGCTACAATGAGCAGTTCTTC. It specifies CASSMLLAGSYNEQFF.

As to this clonotype: One end of the junction varies from germline; a read error may be responsible. The chain is built from TRBV7-7 and TRBJ2-5; 10 bases are a match to TRBD2. Germline CDR1 and CDR2: SSHAT and FNYEAQ (reference sequence). This CDR3 has 17 amino acids. CDR3 in amino acids: CASSRGLAGVGRETQYF. CDR3 DNA sequence: TGTGCTAGCAGTAGAGGGCTAGCGGGAGTGGGGAGAGAGACCCAGTACTTC.

This clonotype was seen repeatedly, ten times or more. The V gene is TRBV6-6, the J gene TRBJ2-1, with D possibly TRBD2 on 5 matching bases. The CDR3 extends over 13 amino acids. Trimming removed 1 base at V and 9 bases at J, with 10 bases between. Germline values: CDR1 MNHNY, CDR2 SVGAGI (reference sequence). The CDR3 region has the DNA TGTGCCAGCAGTTACTGGACCGAGGGTGAGCAGTTCTTC. It is translated as CASSYWTEGEQFF.

The chain joins TRBV20-1 to TRBJ1-1, with a tentative D call TRBD1 (6 bases). The germline V gene encodes CDR1 DFQATT and CDR2 SNEGSKA (reference sequence). The V gene lost 1 base and the J gene lost 1 base, with 10 bases spanning the gap. CDR3 length: 14 residues. CDR3 sequence: CSARAPDRNTEAFF. CDR3 bases: TGCAGTGCTAGAGCCCCGGACAGGAACACTGAAGCTTTCTTT.

In its sample, this clonotype was seen a few times. J is TRBJ2-3 and V is TRBV11-1, with 11 bases that match TRBD1. The junction had 3 bases not matched to a gene; V was cut back by 5 bases and J by 2 bases. The length of the CDR3 is 15 residues. The germline gives CDR1 SGHAT, CDR2 FQDESV (reference sequence). In nucleotides, the CDR3 is TGTGCCAGCAGCCGGGACAGGGGGACCACAGATACGCAGTATTTT. Protein sequence: CASSRDRGTTDTQYF.

The J gene is TRBJ2-2, the V gene TRBV15; the D is unclear. The CDR3 sequence is 19 residues long. Between the trimmed V and J ends, which lost 0 bases and 7 bases, there was a span of 24 bases. The germline V gene has CDR1 LNHNV and CDR2 YYDKDF (reference sequence). The CDR3 bases are TGTGCCACCAGCAGAGATTGGGGAAGTACGGGTAATCGAGGCGGGGAGCTGTTTTTT. Translated, it gives CATSRDWGSTGNRGGELFF.

The chain uses TRBV2 and TRBJ2-2; no definite D call. Germline CDR1 and CDR2: SNHLY and FYNNEI. V was pared by 4 bases and J by 0 bases, with 6 bases between. This CDR3 comprises 14 residues. The CDR3 bases are TGTGCCAGCAGTGCACGAACGAACACCGGGGAGCTGTTTTTT. Translated: CASSARTNTGELFF.

The gene calls are TRBV5-1 and TRBJ1-5; TRBD1 is a possible D gene (5 bases). The ends were cut back, 1 base at V and 0 bases at J, with 8 bases in the middle. This CDR3 contains 15 residues. CDR1 and CDR2 (germline): SGHRS, YFSETQ. The CDR3 here is CASSLLGDSNQPQHF. The CDR3 DNA is TGCGCCAGCAGCTTGTTAGGGGATAGCAATCAGCCCCAGCATTTT.

The CDR3 sequence: CASSLTSPTGELFF. The DNA for the CDR3 is TGCGCCAGCAGCTTAACCAGCCCCACCGGGGAGCTGTTTTTT. The chain employs TRBV5-1 and TRBJ2-2; D call uncertain. The V end lost 2 bases, the J end lost 4 bases, and 9 bases lay between the germline ends. Germline V gives CDR1 SGHRS, CDR2 YFSETQ. The CDR3 contains 14 residues.

CDR3 DNA sequence: TGCAGTGCCACGACAGTGGACGCGGGCACTGAAGCTTTCTTT. This codes for CSATTVDAGTEAFF. This rearrangement joins TRBV20-1 to TRBJ1-1; possible D gene TRBD1, 5 bases. CDR1 DFQATT and CDR2 SNEGSKA come from the germline V gene (reference sequence). The CDR3 runs 14 residues. V was trimmed by 6 bases and J by 4 bases, leaving 18 bases between them.

The rearrangement uses TRBV5-1 and TRBJ1-2; D gene unclear. CDR1 and CDR2 from the germline V gene are SGHRS and YFSETQ. V lost 1 base to trimming and J lost 4 bases, with 11 bases between them. The CDR3 sequence is 14 residues long. CDR3 sequence (DNA): TGCGCCAGCAGCTTGCCACGGACGTCCTATGGCTACACCTTC. Translating gives CASSLPRTSYGYTF.

The chain couples TRBV7-9 to TRBJ2-7; 10 bases align to TRBD2. The CDR3 length is 13 residues. In germline, CDR1 is SEHNR, CDR2 FQNEAQ (reference sequence). The junction had 4 bases not matched to a gene; V was cut back by 7 bases and J by 4 bases. In DNA form, the CDR3 reads TGTGCCAGCAAGCGGGAGGGGGCATACGAGCAGTACTTC. Its translation is CASKREGAYEQYF.

This clonotype showed up just a few times. J is TRBJ2-1 and V is TRBV6-2 or TRBV6-3; no clear D. The CDR3 has 16 amino acids. The ends were cut back, 2 bases at V and 8 bases at J, with 19 bases in the middle. The V gene's germline CDR1 is MNHEY and CDR2 SVGEGT. The CDR3 DNA reads TGTGCCAGCAGTTACCCCATACAAGGGTGGAAGGATGAGCAGTTCTTC. Protein product: CASSYPIQGWKDEQFF.

The chain joins TRBV7-8 to TRBJ2-7; TRBD1 aligns across 9 bases. The CDR3 sequence is 15 residues long. V was clipped by 9 bases and J by 6 bases; unmatched bases: 15. Per germline, CDR1 SGHVS and CDR2 FQNEAQ. The CDR3 bases are TGTGCCAGTAGAGGCGGGGACAGGGTACTTGGCGAGCAGTACTTC. Its protein is CASRGGDRVLGEQYF. Complete variable domain (other parts from reference TRBV7-8 and TRBJ2-7): GAGVSQSPRYKVAKRGQDVALRCDPISGHVSLFWYQQALGQGPEFLTYFQNEAQLDKSGLPSDRFFAERPEGSVSTLKIQRTQQEDSAVYLCASRGGDRVLGEQYFGPGTRLTVT.

The rearrangement uses TRBV5-5 and TRBJ2-7, with 9 bases aligning to TRBD1. This CDR3 is built from 15 residues. The germline V gene encodes CDR1 SGHKS and CDR2 YYEKEE (reference sequence). Losses at the gene ends were 6 bases for V and 5 bases for J; bases not matched to a gene: 12. The CDR3 protein is CASTPVGQGNHEQYF. In DNA form, the CDR3 reads TGTGCCAGCACCCCGGTTGGACAGGGGAACCACGAGCAGTACTTC.

The chain recombines TRBV9 with TRBJ2-3; D not resolved. The CDR3 spans 14 residues. From germline, CDR1 is SGDLS and CDR2 YYNGEE. V gave up 2 bases and J gave up 2 bases, with 9 bases separating them. The CDR3 bases are TGTGCCAGCAGCGTCAAGGGATACACAGATACGCAGTATTTT. Protein sequence: CASSVKGYTDTQYF.

The J gene is TRBJ2-4, the V gene TRBV2; perhaps TRBD1 as D (7 bases). The CDR3 runs to 17 residues. V was cut by 0 bases and J by 0 bases, with 12 bases left in between. Per germline, CDR1 SNHLY and CDR2 FYNNEI. CDR3 sequence: CASSEARQGLAKNIQYF. Here the CDR3 DNA reads TGTGCCAGCAGTGAAGCCCGACAGGGACTAGCCAAAAACATTCAGTACTTC. The full variable domain, completed using reference TRBV2 and TRBJ2-4, is EPEVTQTPSHQVTQMGQEVILRCVPISNHLYFYWYRQILGQKVEFLVSFYNNEISEKSEIFDDQFSVERPDGSNFTLKIRSTKLEDSAMYFCASSEARQGLAKNIQYFGAGTRLSVL.

This clonotype was found a few times. This chain joins TRBV4-2 and TRBJ1-2; a weak D match, TRBD1 (5 bases). The CDR3 contains 16 residues. Germline loops: CDR1 LGHNA, CDR2 YNFKEQ. Trimming removed 1 base from V and 4 bases from J, with 16 bases in between. The CDR3 sequence is CASSQASDNNPYGYTF. CDR3 coding DNA: TGTGCCAGCAGCCAAGCTTCGGACAACAACCCCTATGGCTACACCTTC.

This clonotype has at least ten counts. V gene TRBV5-1 combines with J gene TRBJ2-5; 8 nucleotides align to TRBD1. The germline V gene has CDR1 SGHRS and CDR2 YFSETQ. V was pared by 1 base and J by 5 bases, with 1 base of the junction left unmatched. The CDR3 sequence is 13 residues long. In nucleotides, the CDR3 is TGCGCCAGCAGCTTGAGGACAGGGGAGACCCAGTACTTC. It yields the protein CASSLRTGETQYF.

This clonotype appeared a few times. The chain uses TRBV7-9 and TRBJ2-1, with D possibly being TRBD2 (6 bases). CDR3 length equals 15 residues. V dropped 5 bases and J dropped 6 bases, with 17 bases sitting between them. From germline, CDR1 is SEHNR and CDR2 FQNEAQ (reference sequence). CDR3 in DNA: TGTGCCAGCAGCACATCTAGCGCCGTCGTCAATGAGCAGTTCTTC. It codes for CASSTSSAVVNEQFF. The variable domain in full, with the rest retrieved from reference TRBV7-9 and TRBJ2-1, is DTGVSQNPRHKITKRGQNVTFRCDPISEHNRLYWYRQTLGQGPEFLTYFQNEAQLEKSRLLSDRFSAERPKGSFSTLEIQRTEQGDSAMYLCASSTSSAVVNEQFFGPGTRLTVL.

The CDR3 region has the DNA TGCAGTGCTAGAAGGGGGGGCCGCGGGCCCGAGCAGTACTTC. This codes for CSARRGGRGPEQYF. J is TRBJ2-7 and V is TRBV20-1; TRBD2 is a possible D gene (7 bases). This CDR3 region has 14 residues. Trimming took off 2 bases at V and 6 bases at J, with 17 bases between the two ends. The germline V gene encodes CDR1 DFQATT and CDR2 SNEGSKA (reference sequence).

This clonotype appeared a few times. The CDR3 loop is CASTHGVQETQYF. In nucleotides, the CDR3 is TGTGCCAGCACGCACGGGGTACAAGAGACCCAGTACTTC. The chain carries TRBV7-6 and TRBJ2-5; D perhaps matches TRBD2 (5 bases). V dropped 7 bases and J dropped 2 bases, with 11 bases sitting between them. From germline, CDR1 is SGHVS and CDR2 FNYEAQ. This CDR3 is built from 13 residues.

J is TRBJ1-5 and V is TRBV25-1; no definite D call. V was cut by 9 bases and J by 2 bases, with 8 bases left in between. Germline V gene data show CDR1 as MGHDK and CDR2 as SYGVNS. This CDR3 region has 12 residues. DNA of the CDR3: TGTGCCAGTGGGCAGGGCAATCAGCCCCAGCATTTT. It codes for CASGQGNQPQHF.

The rearrangement links TRBV6-5 to TRBJ1-2; D is unresolved. This CDR3 comprises 12 residues. In germline, CDR1 is MNHEY, CDR2 SVGAGI. The V and J ends lost 6 bases and 5 bases respectively, with 10 bases between them. The CDR3 DNA reads TGTGCCAGCAGGGAGTCATGGTATGGCTACACCTTC. It yields the protein CASRESWYGYTF.

This clonotype was counted a few times. V is TRBV3-1 and J is TRBJ1-6; D remains unclear. The CDR3 covers 14 residues. Trimming left V 4 bases short and J 8 bases short, with 12 bases between. Germline V gene sequence: CDR1 LGHDT, CDR2 YNNKEL (reference sequence). The CDR3 DNA follows: TGTGCCAGCAGCCCCGGCGGCGGCTATTCACCCCTCCACTTT. As protein: CASSPGGGYSPLHF.

V usage is TRBV2 and J usage is TRBJ2-7; D is unclear. The V end was cut by 5 bases, the J end by 2 bases, with 13 bases between. CDR1 SNHLY and CDR2 FYNNEI come from the germline V gene. The CDR3 runs to 14 residues. The CDR3 is CASSLAIQTYEQYF. Here the CDR3 DNA reads TGTGCCAGCAGTTTGGCGATCCAAACCTACGAGCAGTACTTC.

V and J are TRBV2 and TRBJ2-3; D gene unclear. V lost 3 bases, J lost 0 bases, and 10 bases lay in between. CDR1 is SNHLY, CDR2 FYNNEI, per germline. This CDR3 contains 15 residues. The CDR3 DNA is TGTGCCAGCAGTGATCTACAATCTAGCACAGATACGCAGTATTTT. Translating gives CASSDLQSSTDTQYF.

This clonotype has only a few counts. V is TRBV15 and J is TRBJ2-3, with a possible D match to TRBD2 (7 bases). The CDR3 contains 16 residues. Germline CDR1 is LNHNV and CDR2 is YYDKDF (reference sequence). Trimming shortened V by 8 bases and J by 3 bases, and 21 bases separated the two germline ends. The CDR3 sequence: CATSEGRGAGTDTQYF. Written as DNA, the CDR3 is TGTGCCACCTCCGAGGGGAGGGGGGCAGGGACAGATACGCAGTATTTT.

The chain carries TRBV3-1 and TRBJ2-7; D is unclear. V lost 4 bases and J 6 bases, leaving 19 bases between the germline ends. Germline V gives CDR1 LGHDT, CDR2 YNNKEL (reference sequence). This CDR3 is 15 amino acids long. CDR3 nucleotide sequence: TGTGCCAGCAGCCTTCGCTTGCGCTCTCCAACCGAGCAGTACTTC. As protein: CASSLRLRSPTEQYF.